These 6 T cell receptor beta chains were sequenced from one sample in a study of cytomegalovirus exposure and HLA in healthy donors. A multiplex PCR was run with 60 Vbeta primers and 13 Jbeta primers. This table comes from immunoSEQ multiplex PCR, and its TCRdb copy is limited to in-frame clones, with some not included. The sample has about 130,000 clones, 80% seen once. The sequenced sample was PBMCs. The source is a man aged 30 to 39 in good health and CMV-seropositive.

The chain has TRBV5-1 and TRBJ2-5; TRBD2 might be the D (7 bases). Trimming cost V 5 bases and J 2 bases, with 10 bases left between them. The CDR3 has 13 amino acids. CDR1 and CDR2 (germline): SGHRS, YFSETQ. This CDR3 is CASSGGAQETQYF. DNA of the CDR3: TGCGCCAGCAGTGGGGGGGCTCAAGAGACCCAGTACTTC.

The chain is built from TRBV29-1 and TRBJ2-3, with TRBD2 matching 7 bases. The CDR3 spans 16 residues. The V segment lost 7 bases and the J segment 0 bases; nucleotides outside the gene matches: 13. CDR1 and CDR2 from the germline V gene are SQVTM and ANQGSEA. The CDR3 coding sequence is TGCAGCGGTGGGGCTATCGCGGGACTAAGCACAGATACGCAGTATTTT. It codes for CSGGAIAGLSTDTQYF.

The genes are TRBV29-1 and TRBJ1-1, with TRBD1 identical over 7 bases. CDR1 and CDR2 from the germline V gene are SQVTM and ANQGSEA. The CDR3 extends over 15 amino acids. With 4 bases clipped from V and 3 bases from J, the junction kept 11 bases outside the gene matches. The chain's CDR3 is CSVVSMKGGHTEAFF. As DNA, the CDR3 is TGCAGCGTTGTTTCAATGAAAGGGGGCCACACTGAAGCTTTCTTT.

This sequence joins TRBV15 and TRBJ1-3; D may be TRBD1 (5 bases). CDR1 LNHNV and CDR2 YYDKDF come from the germline V gene (reference sequence). V lost 0 bases to trimming and J lost 0 bases, with 6 bases between them. The CDR3 has 15 amino acids. CDR3 amino acids: CATSRDRGSGNTIYF. DNA of the CDR3: TGTGCCACCAGCAGAGATAGGGGCTCTGGAAACACCATATATTTT.

V usage is TRBV6-1 and J usage is TRBJ1-5; D is perhaps TRBD1 (6 bases). The CDR3 has 15 residues. From germline, CDR1 is MNHNS and CDR2 SASEGT. V lost 3 bases, J lost 5 bases, and 14 bases lay in between. Written as DNA, the CDR3 is TGTGCCAGCAGTGAGGGAGGGGGGGAGGATCAGCCCCAGCATTTT. This encodes CASSEGGGEDQPQHF.

The chain links TRBV11-2 to TRBJ2-3; D unclear. The CDR3 contains 15 residues. From germline, CDR1 is SGHAT and CDR2 FQNNGV. The V end lost 7 bases, the J end lost 5 bases, and 19 bases lay between the germline ends. CDR3 in amino acids: CASTEFAVVRDTQYF. The CDR3 DNA is TGTGCCAGCACCGAGTTCGCGGTCGTTAGAGATACGCAGTATTTT.